Here is one T cell receptor (beta chain) with its context. The antigen remains unidentified. The sample has other DNA sequences that encode this CDR3 too. Naive CD8 cells were CD45RO-negative, positively selected for CCR7, excluding terminally differentiated effector memory CD45RA+ cells. This sample was taken from a study of shared clonotypes between healthy human individuals. The study's findings and limits: Deeper or shallower sequencing was expected to change how clonotypes are shared among donors.

The CDR3 consists of 14 residues. CDR1 MNHEY and CDR2 SMNVEV come from the germline V gene (reference sequence). The V end lost 3 bases, the J end lost 1 base, and 10 bases lay between the germline ends. Assay execution proceeded at the deep level. Each replicate PCR on the sorted subsets used approximately 180 ng DNA (around 30,000 T cell genomes). Assay: immunoSEQ multiplex PCR; the TCRdb copy retains only in-frame clones and omits some. The sample carries roughly 2.1 million clones, just over 90% recorded once. This chain links TRBV27 with TRBJ2-7; weak D call: TRBD2 (6 bases). The TCR originated in a man aged 18 to 29 in good health. Some clones in this sample may be carry-over from other donors' samples. The specimen was naive CD8+ T cells from PBMCs. The CDR3 DNA reads as TGTGCCAGCAGTTTTACCGGGACTTCCTACGAGCAGTACTTC. Translation gives CASSFTGTSYEQYF.